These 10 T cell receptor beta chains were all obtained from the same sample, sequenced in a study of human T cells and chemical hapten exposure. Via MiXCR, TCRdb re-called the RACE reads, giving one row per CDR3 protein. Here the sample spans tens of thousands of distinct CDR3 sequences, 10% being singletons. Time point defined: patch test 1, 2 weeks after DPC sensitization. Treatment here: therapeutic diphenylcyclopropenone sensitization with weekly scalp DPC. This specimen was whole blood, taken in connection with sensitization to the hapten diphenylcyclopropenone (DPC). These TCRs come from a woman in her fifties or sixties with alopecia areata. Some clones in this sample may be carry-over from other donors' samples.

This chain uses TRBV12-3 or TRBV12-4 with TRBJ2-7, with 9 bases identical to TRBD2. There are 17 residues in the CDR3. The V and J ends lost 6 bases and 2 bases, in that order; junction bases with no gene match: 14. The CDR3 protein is CASSPGEFAGGTYEQYF. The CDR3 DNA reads TGTGCCAGCAGCCCTGGGGAATTTGCGGGAGGGACCTACGAGCAGTACTTC.

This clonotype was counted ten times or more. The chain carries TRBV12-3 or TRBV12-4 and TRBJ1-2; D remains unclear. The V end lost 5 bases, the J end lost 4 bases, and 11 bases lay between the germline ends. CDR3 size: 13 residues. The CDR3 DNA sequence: TGTGCCAGCAGTCCCCGACGGGGCTATGGCTACACCTTC. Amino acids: CASSPRRGYGYTF.

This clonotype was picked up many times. DNA for the CDR3: TGCAGCGCAGGGACACTTGAAGCTTTCTTT. Amino acid sequence: CSAGTLEAFF. The V and J genes are TRBV29-1 and TRBJ1-1; tentative D call: TRBD1 (6 bases). Between the trimmed V and J ends, which lost 7 bases and 7 bases, there was a span of 10 bases. There are 10 residues in the CDR3. In germline, CDR1 is SQVTM, CDR2 ANQGSEA. The full variable domain, with the rest looked up from reference TRBV29-1 and TRBJ1-1, is SAVISQKPSRDICQRGTSLTIQCQVDSQVTMMFWYRQQPGQSLTLIATANQGSEATYESGFVIDKFPISRPNLTFSTLTVSNMSPEDSSIYLCSAGTLEAFFGQGTRLTVV.

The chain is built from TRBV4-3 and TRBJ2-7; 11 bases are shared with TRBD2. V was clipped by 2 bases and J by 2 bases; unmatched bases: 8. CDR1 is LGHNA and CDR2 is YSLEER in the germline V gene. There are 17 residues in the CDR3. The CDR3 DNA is TGCGCCAGCAGCCAAACTACTAGCGGGAGTGCAACCTACGAGCAGTACTTC. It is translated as CASSQTTSGSATYEQYF.

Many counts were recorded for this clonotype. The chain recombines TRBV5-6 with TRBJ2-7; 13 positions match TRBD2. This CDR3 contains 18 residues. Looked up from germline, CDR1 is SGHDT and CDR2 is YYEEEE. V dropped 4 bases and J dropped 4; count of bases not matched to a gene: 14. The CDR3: CASSRLQLGLAGVYEQYF. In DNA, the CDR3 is TGTGCCAGCAGCCGATTACAGCTCGGACTAGCGGGAGTATACGAGCAGTACTTC.

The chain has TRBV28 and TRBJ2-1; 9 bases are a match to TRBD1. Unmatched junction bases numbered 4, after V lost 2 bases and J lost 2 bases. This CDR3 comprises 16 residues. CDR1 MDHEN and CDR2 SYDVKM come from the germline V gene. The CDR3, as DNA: TGTGCCAGCAGTTTAACCGGGACAGGGACCTACAATGAGCAGTTCTTC. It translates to CASSLTGTGTYNEQFF.

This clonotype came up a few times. The CDR3 is CASSPSVANEKLFF. The CDR3 DNA follows: TGCGCCAGCAGTCCCTCTGTAGCTAATGAAAAACTGTTTTTT. The chain combines TRBV5-1 with TRBJ1-4; D remains ambiguous. The CDR3 is 14 amino acids. Trimming pared 5 bases from V and 3 bases from J, leaving 11 bases between. Germline assignment: CDR1 SGHRS and CDR2 YFSETQ.

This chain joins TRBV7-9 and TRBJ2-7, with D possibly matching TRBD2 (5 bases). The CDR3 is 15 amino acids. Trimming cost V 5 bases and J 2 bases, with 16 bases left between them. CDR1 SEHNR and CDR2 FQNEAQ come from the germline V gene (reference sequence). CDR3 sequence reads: CASSPFGGPPYEQYF. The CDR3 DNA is TGTGCCAGCAGCCCTTTCGGAGGACCACCCTACGAGCAGTACTTC. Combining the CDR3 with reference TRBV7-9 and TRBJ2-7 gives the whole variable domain DTGVSQNPRHKITKRGQNVTFRCDPISEHNRLYWYRQTLGQGPEFLTYFQNEAQLEKSRLLSDRFSAERPKGSFSTLEIQRTEQGDSAMYLCASSPFGGPPYEQYFGPGTRLTVT.

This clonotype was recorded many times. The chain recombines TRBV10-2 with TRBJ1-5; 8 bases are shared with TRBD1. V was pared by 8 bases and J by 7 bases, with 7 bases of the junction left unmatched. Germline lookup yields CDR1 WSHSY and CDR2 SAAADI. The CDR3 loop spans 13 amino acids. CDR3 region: CASVDRGGQPQHF. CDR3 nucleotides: TGCGCCAGCGTTGACAGGGGCGGCCAGCCCCAGCATTTT.

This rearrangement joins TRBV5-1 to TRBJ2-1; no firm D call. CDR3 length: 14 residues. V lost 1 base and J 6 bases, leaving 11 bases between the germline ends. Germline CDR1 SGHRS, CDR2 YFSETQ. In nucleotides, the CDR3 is TGCGCCAGCAGCTTGCCCAGACTGAGCAATGAGCAGTTCTTC. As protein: CASSLPRLSNEQFF.